A single TCR beta chain is shown here with its context. The sample comes from a study of blood T cell repertoires in COVID-19. As for the study in general: Nucleic acid was either cDNA or gDNA, and it came from T cells, B-cell-depleted T cells, or PBMCs.

Study processing details: Nucleated cell counts were estimated from reference gene primer amplification. Repertoires were generated with immunoSEQ multiplex PCR, while TCRdb's copy carries only in-frame clones and drops some. V, J and clone size are those of that table, while D and trimming were read from the DNA. The data contain approximately 98,000 clones, about three quarters of them seen just once; the ten biggest clones take up less than 2%. Sequenced sample: peripheral blood. The receptor's source is a woman aged 40 to 50 with acute or convalescent COVID-19.

The CDR3 sequence is CASSLQDRGYKETQYF. The CDR3, as DNA: TGTGCCAGCAGCCTCCAGGACAGGGGATACAAGGAGACCCAGTACTTC. V and J are TRBV13 and TRBJ2-5; TRBD1 agrees at 9 bases. Trimming cost V 5 bases and J 5 bases; bases outside gene matches: 12. Germline assignment: CDR1 PRHDT and CDR2 FYEKMQ (reference sequence). This CDR3 has 16 amino acids.